Shown below are 11 T cell receptor beta chains from a single sample sequenced in a study of blood T cell repertoires in COVID-19 (dated by TCRdb to the early 2020s). Libraries were constructed by the immunoSEQ multiplex PCR assay. Drawn from immuneACCESS, this table holds only the in-frame rearrangements with V and J called that TCRdb kept. Clones are partly lost; checked studies trace under half to an unresolved V gene and leave the rest unexplained. This sample is represented by roughly 59,000 clones; about 78% of them were singletons. The ten largest make up around an eighth of the sample. The sample taken for sequencing was peripheral blood. All receptors derive from a man older than 75 with acute or convalescent COVID-19.

The V call is TRBV7-9, the J call TRBJ1-6; D gene uncertain. Looked up from germline, CDR1 is SEHNR and CDR2 is FQNEAQ (reference sequence). This CDR3 has 13 residues. Trimming took 5 bases from V and 8 from J, leaving 10 bases between them. CDR3 residues: CASSAGTYSPLHF. CDR3 coding DNA: TGTGCCAGCAGCGCGGGTACTTATTCACCCCTCCACTTT. Full variable domain (remainder filled in from reference TRBV7-9 and TRBJ1-6): DTGVSQNPRHKITKRGQNVTFRCDPISEHNRLYWYRQTLGQGPEFLTYFQNEAQLEKSRLLSDRFSAERPKGSFSTLEIQRTEQGDSAMYLCASSAGTYSPLHFGNGTRLTVT.

The chain links TRBV7-8 to TRBJ2-1; possibly TRBD2 for D (6 bases). The CDR3 has 16 residues. V lost 3 bases to trimming and J lost 7 bases, with 19 bases between them. From germline, CDR1 is SGHVS and CDR2 FQNEAQ. The CDR3 DNA reads TGTGCCAGCAGCTTTGAGACGGGGTTGGGACTTAATGAGCAGTTCTTC. As protein: CASSFETGLGLNEQFF.

The CDR3 loop is CASSSTLREKLFF. In DNA, the CDR3 is TGTGCCAGCAGTTCCACCCTCCGGGAAAAACTGTTTTTT. This chain joins TRBV28 and TRBJ1-4; D is uncertain. CDR3 length: 13 amino acids. Germline CDR1 is MDHEN and CDR2 is SYDVKM. Trimming left V 4 bases short and J 8 bases short, with 11 bases between.

The chain recombines TRBV7-9 with TRBJ2-1; no clear D. Trimming removed 1 base at V and 3 bases at J, with 4 bases between. The CDR3 is 13 amino acids. The germline gives CDR1 SEHNR, CDR2 FQNEAQ (reference sequence). In DNA, the CDR3 is TGTGCCAGCAGCTTAGATAACTACAATGAGCAGTTCTTC. Translating gives CASSLDNYNEQFF.

This clone was observed at least ten times. The chain is built from TRBV4-2 and TRBJ1-2; 9 bases line up with TRBD1. V lost 4 bases and J lost 7; bases outside the gene matches: 16. Germline loops: CDR1 LGHNA, CDR2 YNFKEQ. CDR3 length: 17 amino acids. CDR3 DNA sequence: TGTGCCAGCAGCCGAACCGGGACAGGGATGGGGGTAGGTGGCTACACCTTC. Translation gives CASSRTGTGMGVGGYTF.

V usage is TRBV12-3 or TRBV12-4 and J usage is TRBJ1-5, with a possible D match to TRBD1 (6 bases). V gave up 6 bases and J gave up 5 bases, with 11 bases separating them. The CDR3 loop spans 13 amino acids. This CDR3 is CASRGTSYQPQHF. CDR3 nucleotide sequence: TGTGCCAGCAGGGGGACATCTTATCAGCCCCAGCATTTT.

This rearrangement joins TRBV9 to TRBJ2-7; 7 bases fit TRBD2. The V gene's germline CDR1 is SGDLS and CDR2 YYNGEE. This CDR3 contains 14 residues. V shed 0 bases and J 4 bases; nucleotides not matched to a gene: 4. The CDR3 sequence: CASSVASGGYEQYF. CDR3 in DNA: TGTGCCAGCAGCGTAGCCTCGGGGGGTTACGAGCAGTACTTC. Supplemented by reference TRBV9 and TRBJ2-7, the full variable domain reads DSGVTQTPKHLITATGQRVTLRCSPRSGDLSVYWYQQSLDQGLQFLIQYYNGEERAKGNILERFSAQQFPDLHSELNLSSLELGDSALYFCASSVASGGYEQYFGPGTRLTVT.

The chain uses TRBV3-1 (or the pseudogene TRBV3-2) and TRBJ2-2, with D possibly being TRBD2 (6 bases). CDR3 length equals 18 residues. V lost 4 bases to trimming and J lost 5 bases, with 23 bases between them. Germline CDR1 and CDR2: LGHDT and YNNKEL (reference sequence). CDR3 protein: CASSPYGTLMGDTGELFF. As DNA, the CDR3 is TGTGCCAGCAGCCCCTATGGGACTCTGATGGGAGATACCGGGGAGCTGTTTTTT.

The J gene is TRBJ1-1, the V gene TRBV29-1; no firm D call. The CDR3 contains 10 residues. CDR1 SQVTM and CDR2 ANQGSEA come from the germline V gene. The V end lost 3 bases, the J end lost 10 bases, and 9 bases lay between the germline ends. CDR3 nucleotides: TGCAGCGTTGACAGGAATGGAGCTTTCTTT. Encoded protein: CSVDRNGAFF.

The rearrangement uses TRBV7-2 and TRBJ2-2; D not resolved. Trimming stripped 1 base from V and 0 bases from J, with 15 bases between. The germline V gene has CDR1 SGHTA and CDR2 FQGNSA. This CDR3 spans 18 amino acids. As DNA, the CDR3 is TGTGCCAGCAGCTTAGATGCGGTAGCAACAACGAACACCGGGGAGCTGTTTTTT. This encodes CASSLDAVATTNTGELFF.

This chain joins TRBV27 and TRBJ1-2; D gene uncertain. There are 16 residues in the CDR3. Trimming took 4 bases from V and 8 from J, leaving 23 bases between them. Germline lookup yields CDR1 MNHEY and CDR2 SMNVEV (reference sequence). The DNA for the CDR3 is TGTGCCAGCAGTTCGACCCCGAGTGGCGGGCCGAGGGGCTACACCTTC. Protein: CASSSTPSGGPRGYTF.